This T cell receptor beta chain stems from a study of cytomegalovirus exposure and HLA in healthy donors. The PCR employed 60 Vbeta primers together with 13 Jbeta primers. Sequencing used immunoSEQ multiplex PCR; TCRdb keeps in-frame clones, though not all of them. The data contain about 150,000 clones, 65% to 85% of them singletons. Germline loops: CDR1 SGHVS, CDR2 FNYEAQ. J gave up 2 bases and V 1 base, and 10 bases lay outside the gene matches. The CDR3 spans 20 residues. Material for sequencing was PBMCs. The chain recombines TRBV7-6 with TRBJ2-3; 15 positions match TRBD2. The TCR originated in a woman in her 40s in good health and CMV-seropositive. CDR3 in amino acids: CASSLVSGTSGGPHTDTQYF. CDR3 coding DNA: TGTGCCAGCAGCTTAGTCTCGGGGACTAGCGGGGGGCCCCACACAGATACGCAGTATTTT.